These T cell receptor beta chains were read from a single sample in a study of OX40 agonist ivuxolimab in advanced cancers. Assay: immunoSEQ multiplex PCR; the TCRdb copy retains only in-frame clones and omits some. The sample lists about 68,000 clones; about 84% were seen once. Sequencing was performed on CD4+ or CD8+ T cells sorted from blood, taken in a trial of the OX40 agonist ivuxolimab. The source of these receptors is an adult with an advanced solid tumor such as melanoma, head and neck, liver or kidney cancer. Both conserved end residues are part of each CDR3. The D gene is left open where the match is weak. The size of a clone is reported for some rows only, either as once, few or many, or as a class for expanded clones.

>TRBJ2-5|TRBV10-2|TRBD2|few
TGCGCCAGCAGGCAGACTAGCGGGGGTTTAGAGACCCAGTACTTC
CASRQTSGGLETQYF
>TRBJ2-7|TRBV5-6|NA|NA
TGTGCCAGCAGCTTGATGGGGGCGCGGACGATTTACGAGCAGTACTTC
CASSLMGARTIYEQYF
>TRBJ1-5|TRBV10-3|NA|medium-sized
TGTGCCATCAGTGAGTCGGGGCCAATCAATCAGCCCCAGCATTTT
CAISESGPINQPQHF
>TRBJ1-2|TRBV6-5|NA|NA
TGTGCCAGCAGTTACGAAACAGGGCGCGGAGGATATGGCTACACCTTC
CASSYETGRGGYGYTF
>TRBJ2-7|TRBV6-5|TRBD1|NA
TGTGCCAGCAGTCTTTCGGGACAGGGAACCTACGAGCAGTACTTC
CASSLSGQGTYEQYF
>TRBJ2-7|TRBV6-6|NA|NA
TGTGCCAGCAGTTACAAGGGGAGCTCCTACGAGCAGTACTTC
CASSYKGSSYEQYF
>TRBJ1-2|TRBV7-2|TRBD1|NA
TGTGCCAGCAGCAACCGGGACAGGGGTTTAAGGGATGGCTACACCTTC
CASSNRDRGLRDGYTF
>TRBJ1-4|TRBV6-5|TRBD1|NA
TGTGCCAGCAGCTCTTACGGGACAGGGGACGAAAAACTGTTTTTT
CASSSYGTGDEKLFF
>TRBJ2-7|TRBV6-1|NA|few
TGTGCCAGCAGCCTCGGACCGGGTTCCGAGCAGTACTTC
CASSLGPGSEQYF
>TRBJ2-1|TRBV9|NA|NA
TGTGCCAGCAGCGTATTGGGGGTAGGGTACTACAATGAGCAGTTCTTC
CASSVLGVGYYNEQFF
>TRBJ2-2|TRBV16|NA|NA
TGTGCCAGCAGCCCTGTGGTGGGGGACATCAACTTTCCTACCGGGGAGCTGTTTTTT
CASSPVVGDINFPTGELFF
>TRBJ2-7|TRBV7-8|NA|NA
TGTGCCAGCAGCCGTCGGCTTTTCTCCTACGAGCAGTACTTC
CASSRRLFSYEQYF
>TRBJ1-3|TRBV5-1|NA|NA
TGCGCCAGCAGCCCTCAGGGCCCTGGAAACACCATATATTTT
CASSPQGPGNTIYF
>TRBJ1-5|TRBV27|TRBD1|few
TGTGCCAGCAGGGGGACAGGGTGGGATCAGCCCCAGCATTTT
CASRGTGWDQPQHF
>TRBJ1-1|TRBV7-9|NA|NA
TGTGCCAGCAGTCGACTCGGGGAAGGGGCGACTGAAGCTTTCTTT
CASSRLGEGATEAFF
>TRBJ1-4|TRBV7-8|TRBD1|NA
TGTGCCAGCAGCCGCCGGGACAGCGGAGAAAAACTGTTTTTT
CASSRRDSGEKLFF
>TRBJ2-6|TRBV5-1|NA|NA
TGCGCCAGCAGCTTCGAACAGGCAGGGGCCAACGTCCTGACTTTC
CASSFEQAGANVLTF
>TRBJ2-2|TRBV2|NA|NA
TGTGCCAGCAGTGAAGTAGCAGCCCTGAACACCGGGGAGCTGTTTTTT
CASSEVAALNTGELFF
>TRBJ2-3|TRBV2|NA|NA
TGTGCCAGCAGTCTGACAGGTCTGATTAGCACAGATACGCAGTATTTT
CASSLTGLISTDTQYF
>TRBJ1-5|TRBV5-1|NA|NA
TGCGCCAGCAGCTTGGTTTCCGGGAAGAATCAGCCCCAGCATTTT
CASSLVSGKNQPQHF
>TRBJ2-2|TRBV7-7|TRBD1|NA
TGTGCTAGCAGCTTAGGTACCACAACGGGGACAGGGACCGGGGAGCTGTTTTTT
CASSLGTTTGTGTGELFF
>TRBJ2-3|TRBV7-9|NA|NA
TGTGCCAGCAGCTTAGTCTTAGGGCGATGGACAGATACGCAGTATTTT
CASSLVLGRWTDTQYF
>TRBJ1-1|TRBV28|NA|NA
TGTGCCAGCAGGTATAGCATGAACACTGAAGCTTTCTTT
CASRYSMNTEAFF
>TRBJ1-4|TRBV7-6|TRBD1|NA
TGTGCCAGCAGCTCGTATTCAGGGGGTGGTGAAAAACTGTTTTTT
CASSSYSGGGEKLFF
>TRBJ2-7|TRBV5-1|NA|NA
TGCGCCAGCAGCTCGGACAGTACGAGCTCCTACGAGCAGTACTTC
CASSSDSTSSYEQYF
>TRBJ1-4|TRBV7-2|NA|NA
TGTGCCAGCAGCTTCGCCGGGTCTGGAGGAGGACTTGAAAAACTGTTTTTT
CASSFAGSGGGLEKLFF
>TRBJ1-2|TRBV11-2|NA|few
TGTGCCAGCAGCTTATACAGGAGGCTCGGCTACACCTTC
CASSLYRRLGYTF
>TRBJ1-5|TRBV4-1|NA|NA
TGCGCCAGCAGCCAAGCAGCCGGGCAGGGCAATCAGCCCCAGCATTTT
CASSQAAGQGNQPQHF
>TRBJ1-2|TRBV5-4|NA|NA
TGCGCCAGCAGCCAAGATAGTGGAAGAGGGCTCTATGGCTACACCTTC
CASSQDSGRGLYGYTF
>TRBJ1-2|TRBV7-2|TRBD1|few
TGTGCCAGCAGCTTAGCAGGGGGCAATGGCTACACCTTC
CASSLAGGNGYTF
>TRBJ1-5|TRBV6-1|NA|NA
TGTGCCAGCAGTCCCCGGGACGGAGATCAGCCCCAGCATTTT
CASSPRDGDQPQHF
>TRBJ1-5|TRBV7-9|NA|NA
TGTGCCAGCAGCTTAGATAGGGGGCCCCAGCATTTT
CASSLDRGPQHF
>TRBJ1-6|TRBV5-4|NA|NA
TGTGCCAGCAGCTGGGACACTCATTCACCCCTCCACTTT
CASSWDTHSPLHF
>TRBJ2-4|TRBV4-3|TRBD2|NA
TGCGCCAGCAGCCAAGATACGGGGGGGGTGAAAAACATTCAGTACTTC
CASSQDTGGVKNIQYF
>TRBJ2-7|TRBV7-2|NA|once
TGTGCCAGCAGAGAGGGATACAACTCCTACGAGCAGTACTTC
CASREGYNSYEQYF
>TRBJ1-6|TRBV30|NA|NA
TGTGCCTGGAGCCAAGGGGGCTATAATTCACCCCTCCACTTT
CAWSQGGYNSPLHF
>TRBJ1-5|TRBV23-1|NA|few
TGCGCCAGCAGTCACCCCATTGAGCATTTT
CASSHPIEHF
>TRBJ1-5|TRBV6-5|TRBD1|NA
TGTGCCAGCAGCTGGGACAGGGCAGGGGATCAGCCCCAGCATTTT
CASSWDRAGDQPQHF
>TRBJ1-2|TRBV5-1|NA|NA
TGCGCCAGCAGCTTGGTCGTAGGGGTCCTTAACTATGGCTACACCTTC
CASSLVVGVLNYGYTF
>TRBJ1-2|TRBV2|NA|NA
TGTGCCAGCAGTAGAGCAGGGATGGGGGGCTACACCTTC
CASSRAGMGGYTF
>TRBJ1-1|TRBV4-2|NA|NA
TGTGCCAGCAGCCAAGATCTTATAGGGGGAGGTGGAGCTTTCTTT
CASSQDLIGGGGAFF
>TRBJ2-2|TRBV19|NA|NA
TGTGCCAGTAGTGTGGACAGCCCGGGCGGGGAGCTGTTTTTT
CASSVDSPGGELFF
>TRBJ2-3|TRBV27|TRBD2|NA
TGTGCCAGCAGTCTCGGACTAGCGGGGGTTTCAGCAGATACGCAGTATTTT
CASSLGLAGVSADTQYF
>TRBJ2-3|TRBV5-1|NA|few
TGCGCCAGCAGCTTGGGTGTCTCCACCCTCACAGATACGCAGTATTTT
CASSLGVSTLTDTQYF
>TRBJ2-1|TRBV18|NA|NA
TGTGCCAGCTCACCAAGACAGTCCAATGAGCAGTTCTTC
CASSPRQSNEQFF
>TRBJ2-1|TRBV2|TRBD1|NA
TGTGCCAGCAGTGAACGACAGGGAGAATTCTACAATGAGCAGTTCTTC
CASSERQGEFYNEQFF
>TRBJ2-1|TRBV10-3|TRBD1|NA
TGTGCCATCAGTAGGGACAGGGTAGACAATGAGCAGTTCTTC
CAISRDRVDNEQFF
>TRBJ2-7|TRBV11-2|NA|NA
TGTGCCAGCAGCTTAGTCAGCCCCTACGAGCAGTACTTC
CASSLVSPYEQYF
>TRBJ1-4|TRBV12-5|NA|once
TGTGCTAGTGGTTTGGGGCAGGGGAATGAAAAACTGTTTTTT
CASGLGQGNEKLFF
>TRBJ1-4|TRBV7-2|NA|NA
TGTGCCAGCAGCTTTTTCCAGGGAGTTAATGAAAAACTGTTTTTT
CASSFFQGVNEKLFF
>TRBJ1-1|TRBV6-5|NA|NA
TGTGCCAGCAGCCGGCCTAGGGTGAACACTGAAGCTTTCTTT
CASSRPRVNTEAFF